This T cell receptor beta chain was recovered during a study of tumor-infiltrating lymphocytes in localized non-small cell lung cancer. The wider study: The cohort mixed smokers and never-smokers, several histologies, and some post-neoadjuvant-chemotherapy samples. Study-wide results and caveats: No T-cell fraction difference was seen between IM1 and IM2 tumors. TCR sequencing covered a subset of patients with enough tissue.

A note on this clone: Its antigen is still unknown.

Using immunoSEQ multiplex PCR, the repertoire was profiled, and TCRdb retains in-frame clones only, with some absent. The sample yields 7,000 to 8,000 clones, roughly 80% seen once. The V end was cut by 7 bases, the J end by 1 base, with 20 bases between. In germline, CDR1 is MNHEY, CDR2 SMNVEV (reference sequence). The CDR3 consists of 17 residues. This TCR came from a human donor with non-small cell lung cancer. This chain uses TRBV27 with TRBJ2-1; D is perhaps TRBD1 (7 bases). Sequenced sample: uninvolved lung tissue not adjacent to the tumor. The CDR3 DNA reads as TGTGCCAGCACAAACTACTTCCAGGGGGGATCCTACAATGAGCAGTTCTTC. It yields the protein CASTNYFQGGSYNEQFF.